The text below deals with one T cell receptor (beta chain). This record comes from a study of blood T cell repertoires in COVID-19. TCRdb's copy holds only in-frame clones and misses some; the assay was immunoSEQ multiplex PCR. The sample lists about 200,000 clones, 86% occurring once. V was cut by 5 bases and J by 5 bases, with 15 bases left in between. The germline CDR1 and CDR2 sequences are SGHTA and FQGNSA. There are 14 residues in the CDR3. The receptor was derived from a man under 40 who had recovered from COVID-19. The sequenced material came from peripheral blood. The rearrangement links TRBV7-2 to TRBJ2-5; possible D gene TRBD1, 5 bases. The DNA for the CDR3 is TGTGCCAGCAGCCATGGGGCAGAACACGAGACCCAGTACTTC. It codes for CASSHGAEHETQYF.